This T cell receptor (beta chain) was retrieved from a study of Ad26.COV2.S vaccination and SARS-CoV-2 variants (dated by TCRdb to 2020 to 2022). Looking at the study overall: Vaccine-arm donors were drawn from COV1001, a multicentre, randomized, double-blind, placebo-controlled phase I-IIa trial of Ad26.COV2.S in healthy adults. Ad26.COV2.S was administered intramuscularly at 5 x 10^10 or 1 x 10^11 viral particles, either as a single shot or as two shots given 56 days apart. TCRbeta repertoire sequencing served as the tool for gauging how specific and how broad the SARS-CoV-2-reactive T cell receptors were following Ad26.COV2.S vaccination. The TCR-sequenced set comprised around 30 samples: some 20 Ad26.COV2.S vaccine recipients, 5 placebo recipients and 8 SARS-CoV-2 convalescent individuals. Participants in the trial were split at random into five groups of five each, receiving low-dose or high-dose Ad26.COV2.S once or twice, or else placebo on both occasions. Investigators remained blinded to trial group allocation during experiments and outcome assessment. Summary of the overall study and its limitations: The authors noted that total T cell responses may have been underestimated by the TCR breadth and depth analyses. After vaccination, spike-specific CD8+ and CD4+ T cell responses were reported to show substantial breadth. Comparable non-spike TCR breadth was observed between vaccine and placebo recipients, consistent with only spike being contained in the vaccine. Higher spike-specific TCR breadth was observed in Ad26.COV2.S recipients than in placebo recipients (P = 0.0014). The study was not powered for comparison of responses between vaccine doses or regimens.

About this clone itself: The clone's antigen remains unknown. No quality values exist for individual bases; no much larger clone is one base distant.

The germline V gene encodes CDR1 LGHNA and CDR2 YNFKEQ. Trimming accounts for 4 bases at V and 6 bases at J, while the number of junction bases matched to no gene is 8. The CDR3 holds 15 amino acids from the cysteine to the phenylalanine. The only DNA kept is the CDR3, 45 bases in frame from the first base. Read against the paper, the sample's treatment or condition label means: about 20 received Ad26.COV2.S at low or high dose, single or two shots; 5 received placebo; per-sample allocation not given. Repertoires of vaccine and placebo recipients were sequenced from samples taken on day 63 after the first injection. Cohort 1b enrolled about two dozen adults aged 18-55 years at a single site in Boston, USA, between 29 July and 7 August 2020. Ad26.COV2.S consisted of a replication-incompetent adenovirus type 26 vector by which a prefusion-stabilized SARS-CoV-2 spike protein from the original Wuhan strain was expressed.

The immunoSEQ Assay was the method used to sequence TCRbeta CDR3 regions. After extraction, genomic DNA underwent amplification by bias-controlled multiplex PCR, followed by high-throughput sequencing. Regarding the original processing steps: To quantify the absolute abundance of every unique TCRbeta CDR3 region, sequences were collapsed and filtered. T cell fraction was estimated by normalization of TCRbeta template counts to usable DNA, with usable DNA being measured through amplification of reference genes present in all nucleated cells. Repertoire TCRs were annotated as SARS-CoV-2-specific when V gene, CDR3 amino acid sequence and J gene were exactly matched to a known reactive TCR set. The reference SARS-CoV-2 TCR set was obtained from MIRA and was filtered for enrichment in COVID-19-positive ImmuneCODE repertoires, whereby public or cross-reactive TCRs were removed. Using the MIRA antigens, annotated TCRs were further analysed by specific ORF or by position within an ORF. Depth was the summed frequency of annotated unique rearrangements, while breadth was defined as annotated unique rearrangements over total unique productive rearrangements. TCR breadth was compared between groups using two-sided Wilcoxon rank-sum tests. The table comes from immuneACCESS by way of TCRdb, which keeps in-frame sequences with V and J called. Part of the clones is missing from these tables; in studies checked, under half for an unresolved V gene and the rest for unknown reasons. From that table come the V and J calls and clone size; the DNA was used to work out D and trimming. The sample records around 300,000 clones, about nine tenths of which are singletons. The ten largest clones represent 6.4% of the sample.

The chain couples TRBV4-2 to TRBJ1-2; TRBD1 matches 10 bases in the middle. The sample here was peripheral blood, taken in a trial of Ad26.COV2.S vaccine versus placebo. The TCR was taken from a person aged 18-60 years who received the Ad26.COV2.S COVID-19 vaccine or a placebo. The CDR3 protein is CASSLSGTGEDGYTF. DNA sequence: TGTGCCAGCAGCCTTTCCGGGACAGGGGAGGATGGCTACACCTTC.